The clone carrying this TCR beta chain was seen a handful of times. As yet, its antigen is unknown. The time point here: sample taken at primary tumor resection. Samples came from 60 to 75 TRACERx patients with untreated early-stage lung cancer. Extraction of whole RNA from tumor, nontumor lung or frozen PBMC preceded unsorted sequencing. The CDR3 consists of 15 residues. J lost 5 bases, V lost 0 bases, and 4 bases had no gene match. CDR1 and CDR2 (germline): DFQATT, SNEGSKA (reference sequence). The data stem from a study of spatial heterogeneity in lung cancer. General study points: Resection saw ubiquitous expanded tumor TCRs appear in blood more than follow-up did.

Every TCR cDNA molecule carried a tag that served as a unique molecular identifier. MiXCR was run by TCRdb on the 5' RACE reads, yielding one entry per CDR3 protein. This table has roughly 48,000 distinct CDR3 sequences, roughly 5.2% appearing once. This sequence originates from a male donor with early-stage non-small cell lung cancer. Specimen: PBMCs, collected at surgery. V and J are TRBV20-1 and TRBJ2-3; 11 nucleotides align to TRBD2. CDR3 protein: CSARDETSGKDTQYF. For the CDR3, the DNA is TGCAGTGCTAGAGACGAGACTAGCGGGAAAGATACGCAGTATTTT.